Presented here are 3 T cell receptor beta chains from one specimen sequenced in a study of blood T cells in healthy people across ages. Next came a second PCR, run for roughly 6 to 11 cycles, which used a sample-barcoded 5' primer along with a J-beta primer mix. TCRdb reprocessed the 5' RACE reads with MiXCR, giving one entry per CDR3 protein. The table records hundreds of thousands of distinct CDR3 sequences, roughly 43% of them present only once. The sequenced sample consisted of blood. These receptors were collected from a man at least 80 years old in good health.

CDR3 bases: TGTGCCACCAGCCGCTCGGGACAGGGGGCGTTTAATAATGAAAAACTGTTTTTT. Translating it yields CATSRSGQGAFNNEKLFF. This rearrangement joins TRBV15 to TRBJ1-4; 12 bases match TRBD1. Trimming removed 5 bases from V and 4 bases from J; junction bases left unmatched: 11. The length of the CDR3 is 18 residues. Germline lookup yields CDR1 LNHNV and CDR2 YYDKDF (reference sequence).

The rearrangement joins TRBV4-3 to TRBJ2-3; D remains ambiguous. CDR3 length: 16 amino acids. Germline CDR1 is LGHNA and CDR2 is YSLEER. V lost 1 base and J 2 bases, leaving 13 bases between the germline ends. CDR3 residues: CASSQGDPDTTDTQYF. The CDR3 nucleotides are TGCGCCAGCAGCCAAGGAGATCCGGATACCACAGATACGCAGTATTTT.

The genes are TRBV6-2 or TRBV6-3 and TRBJ1-5, with 12 bases aligning to TRBD1. The V gene end was trimmed by 5 bases and the J gene end by 2 bases; junction bases not matched to a gene: 13. Germline V gives CDR1 MNHEY, CDR2 SVGEGT. The CDR3 is 19 amino acids. The CDR3 here is CASSGLGTGGASGNQPQHF. DNA of the CDR3: TGTGCCAGCAGTGGACTCGGGACAGGGGGCGCTTCTGGCAATCAGCCCCAGCATTTT.